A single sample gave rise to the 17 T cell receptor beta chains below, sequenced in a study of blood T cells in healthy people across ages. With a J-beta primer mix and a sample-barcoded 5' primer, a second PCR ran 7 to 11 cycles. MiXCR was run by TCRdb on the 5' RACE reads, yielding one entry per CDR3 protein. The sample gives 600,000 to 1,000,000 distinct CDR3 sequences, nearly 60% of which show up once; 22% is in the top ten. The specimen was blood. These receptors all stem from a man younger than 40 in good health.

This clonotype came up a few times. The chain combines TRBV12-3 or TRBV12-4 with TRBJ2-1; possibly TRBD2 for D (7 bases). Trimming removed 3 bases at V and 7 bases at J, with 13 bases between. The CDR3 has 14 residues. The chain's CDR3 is CASSFRGGRNEQFF. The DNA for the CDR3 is TGTGCCAGCAGTTTTAGGGGGGGCAGGAATGAGCAGTTCTTC.

CDR3 sequence reads: CASSLATVRGAGYGYTF. In nucleotides, the CDR3 is TGCGCCAGCAGCTTGGCCACGGTCAGGGGAGCTGGCTATGGCTACACCTTC. The chain is built from TRBV5-1 and TRBJ1-2; possibly TRBD1 for D (6 bases). Trimming shortened V by 0 bases and J by 4 bases, and 19 bases separated the two germline ends. The CDR3 extends over 17 amino acids. CDR1 SGHRS and CDR2 YFSETQ come from the germline V gene.

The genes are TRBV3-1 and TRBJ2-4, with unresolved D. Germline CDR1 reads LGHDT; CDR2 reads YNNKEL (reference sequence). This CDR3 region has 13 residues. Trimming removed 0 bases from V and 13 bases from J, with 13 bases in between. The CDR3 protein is CASSQDTQAEQYF. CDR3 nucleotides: TGTGCCAGCAGCCAAGACACCCAGGCGGAGCAGTACTTC.

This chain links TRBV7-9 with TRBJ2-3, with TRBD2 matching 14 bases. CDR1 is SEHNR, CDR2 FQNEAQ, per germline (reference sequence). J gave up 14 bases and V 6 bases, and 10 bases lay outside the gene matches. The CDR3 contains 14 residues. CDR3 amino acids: CASSRQGTSGGLYF. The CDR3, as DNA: TGTGCCAGCAGTCGACAAGGGACTAGCGGGGGCTTGTATTTT.

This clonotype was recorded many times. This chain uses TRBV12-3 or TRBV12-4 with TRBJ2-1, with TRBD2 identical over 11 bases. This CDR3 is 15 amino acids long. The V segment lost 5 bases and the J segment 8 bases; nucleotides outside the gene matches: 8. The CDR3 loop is CASSPTSGSRDEQFF. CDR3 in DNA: TGTGCCAGCAGTCCCACTAGCGGGAGTAGGGATGAGCAGTTCTTC.

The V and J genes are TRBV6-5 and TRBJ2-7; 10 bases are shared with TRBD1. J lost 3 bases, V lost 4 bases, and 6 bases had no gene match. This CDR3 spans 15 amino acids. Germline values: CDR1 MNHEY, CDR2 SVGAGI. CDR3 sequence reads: CASSSPGQGHYEQYF. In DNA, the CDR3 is TGTGCCAGCAGTTCGCCGGGACAGGGGCACTACGAGCAGTACTTC.

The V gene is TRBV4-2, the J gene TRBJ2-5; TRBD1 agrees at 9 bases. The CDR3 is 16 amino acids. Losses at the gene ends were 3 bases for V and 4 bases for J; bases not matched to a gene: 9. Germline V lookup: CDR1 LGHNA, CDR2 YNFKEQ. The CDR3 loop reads CASSHAGQGWGETQYF. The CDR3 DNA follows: TGTGCCAGCAGCCATGCCGGACAGGGGTGGGGAGAGACCCAGTACTTC.

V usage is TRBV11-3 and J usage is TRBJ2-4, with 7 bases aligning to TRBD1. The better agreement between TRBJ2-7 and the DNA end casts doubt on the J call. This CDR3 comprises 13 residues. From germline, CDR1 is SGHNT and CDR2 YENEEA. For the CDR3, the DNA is TGTGCCAGCAGCTCCGAGACAGGGACCGAGCAGTACTTC. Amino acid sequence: CASSSETGTEQYF.

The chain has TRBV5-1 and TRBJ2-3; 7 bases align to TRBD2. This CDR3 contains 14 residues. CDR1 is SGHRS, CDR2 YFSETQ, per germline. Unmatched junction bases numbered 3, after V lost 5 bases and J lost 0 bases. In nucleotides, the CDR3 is TGCGCCAGCAGGGGAGCGGGAAGCACAGATACGCAGTATTTT. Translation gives CASRGAGSTDTQYF.

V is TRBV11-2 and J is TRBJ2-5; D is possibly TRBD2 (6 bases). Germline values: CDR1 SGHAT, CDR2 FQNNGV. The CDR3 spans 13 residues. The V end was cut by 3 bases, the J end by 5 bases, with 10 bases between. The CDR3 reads CASSFGGTETQYF. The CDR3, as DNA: TGTGCCAGCAGCTTTGGGGGGACGGAGACCCAGTACTTC.

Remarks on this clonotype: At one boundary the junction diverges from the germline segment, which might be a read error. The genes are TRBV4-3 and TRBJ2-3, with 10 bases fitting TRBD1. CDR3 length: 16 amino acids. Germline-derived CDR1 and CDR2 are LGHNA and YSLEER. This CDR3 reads CASSQERGTGADMQYF. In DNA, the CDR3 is TGCGCCAGCAGCCAAGAGAGAGGGACAGGGGCAGATATGCAGTATTTT.

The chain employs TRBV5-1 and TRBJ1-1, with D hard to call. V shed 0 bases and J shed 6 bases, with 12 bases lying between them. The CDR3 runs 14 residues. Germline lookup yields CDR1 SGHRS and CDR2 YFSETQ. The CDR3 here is CASSLELGSPEAFF. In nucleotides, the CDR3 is TGCGCCAGCAGCTTGGAGCTGGGGAGCCCTGAAGCTTTCTTT. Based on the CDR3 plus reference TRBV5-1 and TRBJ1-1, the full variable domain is KAGVTQTPRYLIKTRGQQVTLSCSPISGHRSVSWYQQTPGQGLQFLFEYFSETQRNKGNFPGRFSGRQFSNSRSEMNVSTLELGDSALYLCASSLELGSPEAFFGQGTRLTVV.

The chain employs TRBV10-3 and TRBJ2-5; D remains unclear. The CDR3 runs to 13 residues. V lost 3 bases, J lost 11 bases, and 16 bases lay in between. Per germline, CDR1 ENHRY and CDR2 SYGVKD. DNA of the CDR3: TGTGCCATCAGTGACCCGAAACACCATGAGCAGTACTTC. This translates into CAISDPKHHEQYF.

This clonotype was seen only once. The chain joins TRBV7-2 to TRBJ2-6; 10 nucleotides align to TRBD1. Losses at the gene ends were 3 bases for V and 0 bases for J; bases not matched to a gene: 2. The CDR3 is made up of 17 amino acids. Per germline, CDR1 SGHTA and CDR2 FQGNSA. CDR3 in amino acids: CASSLDRGASGANVLTF. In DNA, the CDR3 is TGTGCCAGCAGCTTGGACAGGGGGGCCTCTGGGGCCAACGTCCTGACTTTC.

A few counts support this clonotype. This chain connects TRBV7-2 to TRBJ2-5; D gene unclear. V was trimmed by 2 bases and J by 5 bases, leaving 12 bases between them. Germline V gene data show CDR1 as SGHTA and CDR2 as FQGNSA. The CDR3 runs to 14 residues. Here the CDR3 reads CASSLSSSGETQYF. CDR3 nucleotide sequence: TGTGCCAGCAGCTTATCCAGTTCCGGGGAGACCCAGTACTTC.

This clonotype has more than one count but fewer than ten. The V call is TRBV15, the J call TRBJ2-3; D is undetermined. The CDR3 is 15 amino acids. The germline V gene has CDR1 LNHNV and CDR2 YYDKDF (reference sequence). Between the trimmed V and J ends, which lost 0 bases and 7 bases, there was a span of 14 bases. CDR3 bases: TGTGCCACCAGCAGAGATGCTGGTGTTGGGAATACGCAGTATTTT. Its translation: CATSRDAGVGNTQYF.

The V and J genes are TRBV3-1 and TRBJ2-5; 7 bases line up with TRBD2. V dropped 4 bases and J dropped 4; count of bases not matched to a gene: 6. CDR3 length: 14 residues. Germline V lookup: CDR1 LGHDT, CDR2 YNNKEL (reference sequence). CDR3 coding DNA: TGTGCCAGCAGCCCAGTGGGGGGGGGAGAGACCCAGTACTTC. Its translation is CASSPVGGGETQYF.